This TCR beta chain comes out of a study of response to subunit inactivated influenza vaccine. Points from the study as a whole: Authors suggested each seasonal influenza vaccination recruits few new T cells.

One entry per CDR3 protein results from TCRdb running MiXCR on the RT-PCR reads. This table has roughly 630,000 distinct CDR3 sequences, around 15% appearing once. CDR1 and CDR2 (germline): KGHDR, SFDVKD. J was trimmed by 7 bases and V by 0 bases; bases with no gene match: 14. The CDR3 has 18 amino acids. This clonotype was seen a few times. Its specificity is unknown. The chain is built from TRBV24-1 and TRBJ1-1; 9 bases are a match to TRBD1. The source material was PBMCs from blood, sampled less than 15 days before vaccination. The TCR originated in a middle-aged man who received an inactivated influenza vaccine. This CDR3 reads CATSDLLGDRVFVSEAFF. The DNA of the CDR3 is TGTGCCACCAGTGATTTGCTTGGGGACAGGGTGTTTGTTAGTGAAGCTTTCTTT.